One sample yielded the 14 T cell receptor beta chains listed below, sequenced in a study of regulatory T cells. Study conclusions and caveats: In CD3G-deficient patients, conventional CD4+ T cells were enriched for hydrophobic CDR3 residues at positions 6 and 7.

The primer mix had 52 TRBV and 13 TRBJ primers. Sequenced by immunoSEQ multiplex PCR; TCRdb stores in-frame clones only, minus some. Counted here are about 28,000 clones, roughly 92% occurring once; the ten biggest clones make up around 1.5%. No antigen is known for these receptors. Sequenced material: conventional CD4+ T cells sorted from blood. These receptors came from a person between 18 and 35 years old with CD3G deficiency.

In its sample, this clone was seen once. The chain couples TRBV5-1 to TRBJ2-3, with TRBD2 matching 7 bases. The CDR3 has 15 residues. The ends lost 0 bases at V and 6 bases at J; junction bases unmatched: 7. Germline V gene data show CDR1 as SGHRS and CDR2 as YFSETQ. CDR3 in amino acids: CASSLGGSLTDTQYF. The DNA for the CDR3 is TGCGCCAGCAGCTTGGGCGGGAGTCTTACGGATACGCAGTATTTT.

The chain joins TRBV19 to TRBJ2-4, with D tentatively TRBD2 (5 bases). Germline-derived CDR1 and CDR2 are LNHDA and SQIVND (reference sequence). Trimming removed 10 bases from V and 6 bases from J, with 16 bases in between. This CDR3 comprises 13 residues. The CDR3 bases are TGTGCCACCCTAGACTACGACGCAAACATTCAGTACTTC. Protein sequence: CATLDYDANIQYF.

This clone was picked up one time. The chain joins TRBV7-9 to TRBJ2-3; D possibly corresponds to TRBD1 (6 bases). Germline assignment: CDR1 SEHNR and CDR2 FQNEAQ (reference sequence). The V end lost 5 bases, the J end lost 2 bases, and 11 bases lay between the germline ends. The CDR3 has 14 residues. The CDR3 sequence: CASSLGGDTDTQYF. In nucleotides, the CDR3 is TGTGCCAGCAGCCTAGGGGGAGACACAGATACGCAGTATTTT. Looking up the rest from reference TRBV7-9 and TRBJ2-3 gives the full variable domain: DTGVSQNPRHKITKRGQNVTFRCDPISEHNRLYWYRQTLGQGPEFLTYFQNEAQLEKSRLLSDRFSAERPKGSFSTLEIQRTEQGDSAMYLCASSLGGDTDTQYFGPGTRLTVL.

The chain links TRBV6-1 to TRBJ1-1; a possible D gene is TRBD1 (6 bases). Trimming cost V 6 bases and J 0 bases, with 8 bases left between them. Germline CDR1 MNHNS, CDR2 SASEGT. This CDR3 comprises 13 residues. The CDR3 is CASRTGLNTEAFF. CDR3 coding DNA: TGTGCCAGCAGGACAGGCTTGAACACTGAAGCTTTCTTT.

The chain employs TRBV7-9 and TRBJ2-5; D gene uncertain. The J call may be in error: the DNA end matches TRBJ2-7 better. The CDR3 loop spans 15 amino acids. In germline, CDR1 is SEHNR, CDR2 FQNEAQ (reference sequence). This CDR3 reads CASSSRPWGSYEQYF. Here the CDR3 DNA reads TGTGCCAGCAGCTCGAGGCCTTGGGGATCCTACGAGCAGTACTTC.

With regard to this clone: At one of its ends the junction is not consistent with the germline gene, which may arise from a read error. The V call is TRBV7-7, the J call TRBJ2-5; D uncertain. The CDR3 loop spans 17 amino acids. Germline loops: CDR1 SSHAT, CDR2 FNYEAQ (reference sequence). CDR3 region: CASSLALQFPPQETQYF. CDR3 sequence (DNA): TGTGCTAGCAGCTTAGCCCTACAGTTCCCCCCCCAAGAGACCCAGTACTTC.

The CDR3 protein is CSAPRGREQFF. The CDR3 DNA is TGCAGTGCCCCCCGGGGGCGTGAGCAGTTCTTC. The chain recombines TRBV20-1 with TRBJ2-1, with D perhaps given as TRBD1 or TRBD2 (6 bases each). The germline V gene has CDR1 DFQATT and CDR2 SNEGSKA (reference sequence). CDR3 length: 11 amino acids. V lost 6 bases and J lost 9, with 12 bases in between.

This CDR3 is CASSRSGSSYEQYF. The DNA for the CDR3 is TGTGCCAGCAGTCGCAGCGGGAGTTCCTACGAGCAGTACTTC. The chain joins TRBV6-6 to TRBJ2-7, with 8 bases aligning to TRBD2. V trimming: 5 bases; J trimming: 1 base; junction bases outside the gene matches: 4. The germline V gene has CDR1 MNHNY and CDR2 SVGAGI (reference sequence). CDR3 length equals 14 residues.

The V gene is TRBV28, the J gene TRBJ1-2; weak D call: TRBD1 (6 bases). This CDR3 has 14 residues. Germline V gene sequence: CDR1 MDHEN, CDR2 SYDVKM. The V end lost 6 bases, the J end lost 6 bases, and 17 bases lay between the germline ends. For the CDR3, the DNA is TGTGCCAGCAGACCCAGTGGACAGTACGATGGCTACACCTTC. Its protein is CASRPSGQYDGYTF.

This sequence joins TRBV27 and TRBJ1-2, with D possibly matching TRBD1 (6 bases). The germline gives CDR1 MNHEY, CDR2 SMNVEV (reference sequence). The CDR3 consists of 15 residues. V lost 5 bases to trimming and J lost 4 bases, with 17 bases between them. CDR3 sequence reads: CASSQDRPGGYGYTF. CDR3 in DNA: TGTGCCAGCAGTCAAGACAGGCCCGGGGGCTATGGCTACACCTTC.

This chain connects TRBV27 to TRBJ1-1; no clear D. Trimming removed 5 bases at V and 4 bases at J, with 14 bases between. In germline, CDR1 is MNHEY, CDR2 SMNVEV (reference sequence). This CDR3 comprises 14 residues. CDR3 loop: CASSLPRHSTEAFF. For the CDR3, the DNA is TGTGCCAGCAGTCTCCCCAGGCACTCCACTGAAGCTTTCTTT.

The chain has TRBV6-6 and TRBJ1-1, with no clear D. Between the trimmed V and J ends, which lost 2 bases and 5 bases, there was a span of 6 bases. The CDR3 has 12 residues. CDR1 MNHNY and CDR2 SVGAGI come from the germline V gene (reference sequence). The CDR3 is CASSYDGTEAFF. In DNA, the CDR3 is TGTGCCAGCAGTTACGATGGGACTGAAGCTTTCTTT.

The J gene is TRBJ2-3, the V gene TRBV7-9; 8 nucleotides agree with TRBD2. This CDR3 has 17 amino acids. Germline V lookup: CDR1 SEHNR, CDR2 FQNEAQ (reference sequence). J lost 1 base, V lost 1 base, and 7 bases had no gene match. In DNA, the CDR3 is TGTGCCAGCAGCTTAGGCGTGGACGGGGGGGGCACAGATACGCAGTATTTT. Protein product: CASSLGVDGGGTDTQYF.

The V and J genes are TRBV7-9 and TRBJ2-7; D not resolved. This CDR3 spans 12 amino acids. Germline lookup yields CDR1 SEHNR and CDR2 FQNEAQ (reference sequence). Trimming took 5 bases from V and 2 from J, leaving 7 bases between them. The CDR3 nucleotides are TGTGCCAGCAGCCTCGGTACCTACGAGCAGTACTTC. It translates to CASSLGTYEQYF.